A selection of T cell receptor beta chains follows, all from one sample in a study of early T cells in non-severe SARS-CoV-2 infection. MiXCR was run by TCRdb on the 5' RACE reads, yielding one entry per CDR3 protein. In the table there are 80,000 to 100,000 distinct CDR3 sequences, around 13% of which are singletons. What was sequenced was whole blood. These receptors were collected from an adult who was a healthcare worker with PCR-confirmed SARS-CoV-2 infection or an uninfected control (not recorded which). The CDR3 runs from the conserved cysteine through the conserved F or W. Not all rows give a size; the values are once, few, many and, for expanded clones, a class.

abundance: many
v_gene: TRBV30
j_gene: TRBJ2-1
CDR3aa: CAWIRGGSYNEQFF

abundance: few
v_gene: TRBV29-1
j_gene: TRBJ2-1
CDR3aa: CSVPGTSYNEQFF

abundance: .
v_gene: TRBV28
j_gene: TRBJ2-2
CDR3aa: CASSFEETGTGELFF

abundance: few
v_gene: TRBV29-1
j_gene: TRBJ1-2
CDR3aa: CSVLTNYGYTF

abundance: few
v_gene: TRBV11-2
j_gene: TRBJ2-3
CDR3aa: CASSQLGSTDTQYF

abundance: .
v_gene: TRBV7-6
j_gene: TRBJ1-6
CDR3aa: CASSLDSALNSPLHF

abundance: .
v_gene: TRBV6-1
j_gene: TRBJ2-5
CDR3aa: CASSVYSNGGEETQYF

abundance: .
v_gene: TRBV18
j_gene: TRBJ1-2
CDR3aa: CASSPDRGRDGYTF

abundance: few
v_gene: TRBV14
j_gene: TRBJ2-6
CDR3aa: CASSQVGRAGANVLTF

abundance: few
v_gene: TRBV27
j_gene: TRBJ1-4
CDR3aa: CASSLSRLVSTGSEKLFF